Detailed here is one T cell receptor beta chain. What it binds is not known. This sample is drawn from a study of T cells expressing NK-cell markers. Reprocessing the 5' RACE reads, TCRdb reports a single entry for every CDR3 protein and omits DNA. The table lists fewer than 300,000 distinct CDR3 sequences. Whole-study findings and limits: Unclear, still, was the HCMV specificity of the expanded NKG2C+ T cell clones.

Germline CDR1 is MGHDK and CDR2 is SYGVNS. The CDR3 extends over 15 amino acids. Source material: blood T cells: a sorted CD56 or NKG2C T cell subset, CD4+ or CD8+ T cells, or bulk PBMC T cells (not recorded which). The source of this sequence is a woman between 18 and 70 years old in good health. V is TRBV25-1 and J is TRBJ2-5; TCRdb's D gene call, TRBD2, goes unchecked for lack of DNA. The CDR3 spells CASSISGRGEETQYF.